The 22 T cell receptor beta chains below were found in one sample sequenced in a study of cytomegalovirus exposure and HLA in healthy donors. PCR used 60 Vbeta primers and 13 Jbeta primers. The repertoire was sequenced with immunoSEQ multiplex PCR; TCRdb's copy has only in-frame clones and lacks some. Here the sample spans about 180,000 clones, 70% to 80% being singletons. The sequencing sample was made of PBMCs. All receptors derive from a man aged 18 to 29 in good health and CMV-seronegative.

The CDR3 nucleotides are TGTGCCAGCACTCGAGGGGGCGCGGGGGAAAAACTGTTTTTT. Amino acids: CASTRGGAGEKLFF. The chain combines TRBV18 with TRBJ1-4, with TRBD1 matching over 7 bases. J was trimmed by 8 bases and V by 8 bases; bases with no gene match: 11. CDR3 length: 14 amino acids. Germline CDR1 and CDR2: KGHSH and LQKENI.

This clone occurred a few times. The chain is built from TRBV13 and TRBJ2-3; 13 nucleotides match TRBD2. CDR3 length: 17 residues. V was pared by 4 bases and J by 3 bases, with 7 bases of the junction left unmatched. The germline CDR1 and CDR2 sequences are PRHDT and FYEKMQ (reference sequence). This chain's CDR3 is CASSSTSGRGSTDTQYF. The CDR3 nucleotides read TGTGCCAGCAGCTCTACTAGCGGGAGGGGCTCAACAGATACGCAGTATTTT. The full variable domain, in which reference TRBV13 and TRBJ2-3 provide the parts outside the CDR3, is AAGVIQSPRHLIKEKRETATLKCYPIPRHDTVYWYQQGPGQDPQFLISFYEKMQSDKGSIPDRFSAQQFSDYHSELNMSSLELGDSALYFCASSSTSGRGSTDTQYFGPGTRLTVL.

The count of this clone is one. CDR3 bases: TGTGCCAGCAGCTTGAGCGGTCGCAATCAGCCCCAGCATTTT. It yields the protein CASSLSGRNQPQHF. The V call is TRBV5-8, the J call TRBJ1-5, with unresolved D. The V and J ends lost 1 base and 2 bases respectively, with 7 bases between them. The germline CDR1 and CDR2 sequences are SGHTS and YDEGEE. CDR3 length: 14 residues. Full variable domain (rest looked up from reference TRBV5-8 and TRBJ1-5): EAGVTQSPTHLIKTRGQQATLRCSPISGHTSVYWYQQALGLGLQFLLWYDEGEERNRGNFPPRFSGRQFPNYSSELNVNALELEDSALYLCASSLSGRNQPQHFGDGTRLSIL.

The rearrangement links TRBV6-5 to TRBJ1-2; the D gene is possibly TRBD1 (6 bases). Germline V gene data show CDR1 as MNHEY and CDR2 as SVGAGI. V gave up 6 bases and J gave up 5 bases, with 16 bases separating them. This CDR3 has 14 residues. The CDR3 DNA follows: TGTGCCAGCAGCATAGACAGGCTTACGTATGGCTACACCTTC. It codes for CASSIDRLTYGYTF.

This clone was detected a few times. The rearrangement links TRBV7-6 to TRBJ2-1, with 9 nucleotides matching TRBD1. From germline, CDR1 is SGHVS and CDR2 FNYEAQ. The CDR3 loop spans 14 amino acids. Losses at the gene ends were 1 base for V and 8 bases for J; bases not matched to a gene: 3. The CDR3 sequence is CASSLVGQGDEQFF. CDR3 DNA sequence: TGTGCCAGCAGCTTAGTGGGACAGGGCGATGAGCAGTTCTTC.

V is TRBV2 and J is TRBJ2-1, with 15 bases aligning to TRBD2. CDR1 and CDR2 (germline): SNHLY, FYNNEI. V lost 6 bases, J lost 5 bases, and 2 bases stayed unmatched. The CDR3 totals 15 residues. The CDR3 sequence is CASRGTSGRNNEQFF. CDR3 in DNA: TGTGCCAGCAGGGGGACTAGCGGGAGGAACAATGAGCAGTTCTTC.

The CDR3: CASSQDQGPYEQYF. CDR3 coding DNA: TGTGCCAGCAGCCAAGATCAGGGCCCCTACGAGCAGTACTTC. This rearrangement joins TRBV4-2 to TRBJ2-7; a possible D gene is TRBD1 (5 bases). The CDR3 runs 14 residues. The V end lost 0 bases, the J end lost 2 bases, and 8 bases lay between the germline ends. The V gene's germline CDR1 is LGHNA and CDR2 YNFKEQ.

The V call is TRBV4-2, the J call TRBJ2-7; 10 bases are a match to TRBD2. Germline CDR1 is LGHNA and CDR2 is YNFKEQ. Trimming took 0 bases from V and 0 from J; bases not matched to a gene: 5. The CDR3 extends over 17 amino acids. The CDR3: CASSQDTGTSVSYEQYF. In nucleotides, the CDR3 is TGTGCCAGCAGCCAAGATACGGGGACTAGCGTCTCCTACGAGCAGTACTTC.

This clone came up a few times. The V and J genes are TRBV18 and TRBJ2-7; perhaps TRBD2 as D (5 bases). V was trimmed by 4 bases and J by 3 bases, leaving 16 bases between them. CDR3 length equals 15 residues. CDR1 KGHSH and CDR2 LQKENI come from the germline V gene. The CDR3 DNA is TGTGCCAGCTCACTGTCGAGGGCCTCGATCTACGAGCAGTACTTC. It codes for CASSLSRASIYEQYF.

The table lists this clone with many counts. V is TRBV29-1 and J is TRBJ1-2, with a tentative D call TRBD1 (6 bases). Germline values: CDR1 SQVTM, CDR2 ANQGSEA. CDR3 size: 14 residues. Trimming removed 4 bases at V and 4 bases at J, with 16 bases between. The CDR3 DNA sequence: TGCAGCGTTGGGACAGAAAGAACCTTCTATGGCTACACCTTC. This gives the protein CSVGTERTFYGYTF.

The chain carries TRBV7-2 and TRBJ1-4; 7 positions match TRBD1. The CDR3 is 14 residues long. J gave up 8 bases and V 5 bases, and 8 bases lay outside the gene matches. Germline-derived CDR1 and CDR2 are SGHTA and FQGNSA. The chain's CDR3 is CASSTRQGGEKLFF. CDR3 nucleotides: TGTGCCAGCAGCACCAGACAGGGTGGCGAAAAACTGTTTTTT.

This clone was seen more than once but under ten times. The chain combines TRBV7-9 with TRBJ2-1; TRBD2 matches 9 bases. Germline V gives CDR1 SEHNR, CDR2 FQNEAQ (reference sequence). The CDR3 spans 16 residues. The trim removed 4 bases at V and 5 bases at J, leaving 9 bases unmatched. Written as DNA, the CDR3 is TGTGCCAGCAGCTCCGCTAGCGGGATGGGACACAATGAGCAGTTCTTC. Amino acids: CASSSASGMGHNEQFF.

This chain joins TRBV11-2 and TRBJ1-2, with unresolved D. V shed 5 bases and J shed 4 bases, with 11 bases lying between them. Germline V gene lookup returns CDR1 SGHAT and CDR2 FQNNGV. CDR3 size: 13 residues. For the CDR3, the DNA is TGTGCCAGCAGCCCGGCGGGCGGCTATGGCTACACCTTC. It translates to CASSPAGGYGYTF.

The DNA for the CDR3 is TGTGCCAGCACTTGGGGGGGGACTGGGGGTAATTCACCCCTCCACTTT. Protein sequence: CASTWGGTGGNSPLHF. This chain connects TRBV5-4 to TRBJ1-6; maybe TRBD1 (5 bases). Between the trimmed V and J ends, which lost 6 bases and 6 bases, there was a span of 19 bases. The CDR3 sequence is 16 residues long. CDR1 SGHNT and CDR2 YYREEE come from the germline V gene (reference sequence). Complete variable domain (other parts from reference TRBV5-4 and TRBJ1-6): ETGVTQSPTHLIKTRGQQVTLRCSSQSGHNTVSWYQQALGQGPQFIFQYYREEENGRGNFPPRFSGLQFPNYSSELNVNALELDDSALYLCASTWGGTGGNSPLHFGNGTRLTVT.

Here the CDR3 DNA reads TGCGCCAGCAGCCAAGTCGGGACTAGCGCCTACGAGCAGTACTTC. This translates into CASSQVGTSAYEQYF. The J gene is TRBJ2-7, the V gene TRBV4-3; 10 nucleotides match TRBD2. V lost 1 base and J lost 2; bases outside the gene matches: 2. In germline, CDR1 is LGHNA, CDR2 YSLEER. The CDR3 covers 15 residues.

This sequence joins TRBV4-3 and TRBJ2-3; D gene unclear. CDR3 size: 15 residues. Per germline, CDR1 LGHNA and CDR2 YSLEER. V lost 0 bases to trimming and J lost 2 bases, with 9 bases between them. The CDR3 DNA reads as TGCGCCAGCAGCCAAGATACGGTAACCACAGATACGCAGTATTTT. Its protein is CASSQDTVTTDTQYF.

The J gene is TRBJ2-3, the V gene TRBV5-4; tentative D call: TRBD2 (7 bases). Trimming left V 2 bases short and J 6 bases short, with 16 bases between. The CDR3 totals 15 residues. The germline gives CDR1 SGHNT, CDR2 YYREEE (reference sequence). This CDR3 is CASSFRGGAWDTQYF. CDR3 bases: TGTGCCAGCAGCTTTAGGGGGGGGGCCTGGGATACGCAGTATTTT.

The rearrangement uses TRBV15 and TRBJ1-2, with D hard to call. Germline V gene sequence: CDR1 LNHNV, CDR2 YYDKDF (reference sequence). The CDR3 is 15 residues long. V dropped 0 bases and J dropped 1 base, with 9 bases sitting between them. The CDR3 DNA reads TGTGCCACCAGCAGAGATATTCCGGGTAACTATGGCTACACCTTC. This codes for CATSRDIPGNYGYTF.

The chain is built from TRBV4-1 and TRBJ1-1; D is unresolved. CDR1 is MGHRA, CDR2 YSYEKL, per germline. V was cut by 0 bases and J by 1 base, with 6 bases left in between. This CDR3 is built from 14 residues. The CDR3 region has the DNA TGCGCCAGCAGCCAAGATCCAGGGAACACTGAAGCTTTCTTT. The encoded protein is CASSQDPGNTEAFF.

Comment on this clone: One end of the junction is discordant with germline, which a read error may explain. The CDR3 sequence: CSSSLAGGNYGYTF. As DNA, the CDR3 is TGTTCCAGCAGCCTAGCGGGGGGTAACTATGGCTACACCTTC. The chain uses TRBV7-9 and TRBJ1-2; perhaps TRBD1 as D (5 bases). CDR1 and CDR2 from the germline V gene are SEHNR and FQNEAQ (reference sequence). This CDR3 comprises 14 residues.

The chain is built from TRBV12-5 and TRBJ2-5, with 7 bases that match TRBD1. The J call is doubtful: the DNA matches TRBJ2-7 better. This CDR3 region has 14 residues. Germline V CDR1 and CDR2: LGHNT, FRNRAP. CDR3 bases: TGTGCTAGTGCCCCCCGGGACAGATCCTACGAGCAGTACTTC. Translating it yields CASAPRDRSYEQYF.

This clone was seen a few times. The rearrangement uses TRBV4-3 and TRBJ1-2, with TRBD1 matching 7 bases. This CDR3 comprises 15 residues. The germline V gene encodes CDR1 LGHNA and CDR2 YSLEER. V lost 1 base to trimming and J lost 4 bases; unmatched junction nucleotides: 6. The CDR3 DNA reads as TGCGCCAGCAGCCAAGTCCGGGAGGGGGCCTATGGCTACACCTTC. As protein: CASSQVREGAYGYTF.